This T cell receptor (beta chain) emerged from a study of blood T cell repertoires in COVID-19. About the study: COVID-19 samples collected from the United States, Italy and Spain covered acute and convalescent phases. Sources were T cells, B-cell-depleted T cells, or PBMCs; the material itself was cDNA or gDNA.

As handled by the study authors: Using reference gene primer amplification, nucleated cell counts were estimated. Some clones are missing from TCRdb's copy, which holds only in-frame ones; the method was immunoSEQ multiplex PCR. D and trimming come from the DNA, and the V and J calls and clone size come from that table. This table holds some 130,000 clones, about 80% found once. The CDR3 runs to 15 residues. CDR1 and CDR2 from the germline V gene are LNHDA and SQIVND (reference sequence). V lost 6 bases and J lost 6; bases outside the gene matches: 10. The rearrangement links TRBV19 to TRBJ1-4, with 7 bases fitting TRBD1. What was sequenced was peripheral blood. This receptor was taken from a woman aged 50 to 60 with acute or convalescent COVID-19. CDR3: CASSSATGLYEKLFF. CDR3 in DNA: TGTGCCAGTAGCTCCGCGACAGGGCTGTATGAAAAACTGTTTTTT.